This is a list of T cell receptor beta chains from one sample in a study of cytomegalovirus exposure and HLA in healthy donors. This table comes from immunoSEQ multiplex PCR, and its TCRdb copy is limited to in-frame clones, with some not included. The sample carries 80,000 to 100,000 clones, approximately 84% recorded once. Sequenced sample: PBMCs. These receptors all come from a man aged 18 to 30 in good health and CMV-seropositive. CDR3s include the opening cysteine and the closing phenylalanine or tryptophan.

V | CDR3
TRBV5-6 | CASSLTRGLTDTQYF
TRBV6-5 | CASSYSGTGASGLFF
TRBV28 | CASRPDSRDGYTF
TRBV19 | CASSKTDSYEQYF
TRBV11-2 | CASSPSGLVGYNEQFF
TRBV11-2 | CASSLADRSSATNEKLFF
TRBV5-1 | CASSLASAGQYEQYF
TRBV4-2 | CASSGTGRSSEQYF
TRBV18 | CASSPPLAGVYEQYF
TRBV5-1 | CASRSTGTDTQYF
TRBV6-5 | CASSRTQGYEQYF
TRBV5-1 | CASSLASSEFEQYF
TRBV5-1 | CASSLVAGDNEQFF
TRBV5-4 | CASSFGQGGANVLTF
TRBV27 | CASSLWGQRGEQYF
TRBV2 | CASSGGTNAYEQYF
TRBV7-9 | CASSSQEGTNEKLFF
TRBV7-9 | CASSNRTGELFF
TRBV28 | CASSGSQTYEQYF
TRBV7-9 | CASSWQGSGYTF
TRBV29-1 | CSAEGEKETQYF
TRBV7-9 | CASSPGLATDTQYF
TRBV6-5 | CASSSTREGQPQHF
TRBV4-1 | CASSQVWDTGSYEQYF
TRBV7-2 | CASSLYPGTIYF
TRBV9 | CASSDTSGRADTQYF
TRBV7-9 | CASSTGRTGSANEKLFF
TRBV5-4 | CASSLYPPLAGMGGYNEQFF
TRBV7-7 | CASSPSGGRENTEAFF
TRBV9 | CASSARQTGTGGTGELFF
TRBV5-1 | CASSLGQGFAGNEKLFF
TRBV9 | CASSAGLAGLHEQFF
TRBV11-3 | CASSFWTSGSSVNEQFF
TRBV5-1 | CASSQTGTEEETQYF
TRBV6-1 | CASSESGQSFYEQYF
TRBV7-2 | CAIPGQGNSPLHF
TRBV5-1 | CASSGLAGSSYEQYF
TRBV12-5 | CASGPRRITAETQYF
TRBV5-6 | CASSWTEAGRPLVNSPLHF
TRBV27 | CASSLRLAGGETQYF
TRBV19 | CASSTSRGAGTEAFF
TRBV7-7 | CAGIGRRQGVYATNEKLFF
TRBV27 | CASSLSLLAGGRAGELFF
TRBV18 | CASSPATDEKLFF
TRBV6-5 | CASKEQGAREKLFF
TRBV4-3 | CASSQGLAASYEQYF
TRBV5-1 | CASSLVRTDSGREFF
TRBV28 | CASSQGLAGFQETQYF
TRBV7-3 | CASSPSGISYNEQFF
TRBV4-2 | CASSQDGQGADEQYF
TRBV10-3 | CAISESGLVYEQYF
TRBV15 | CATSRDTVASTYEQYF
TRBV4-3 | CASSQDSRSNQPQHF
TRBV19 | CASSMSPEYNQPQHF
TRBV15 | CATSRDFTELNTEAFF
TRBV6-5 | CASSAPGQGSQPQHF
TRBV2 | CASSQFRTGRETQYF
TRBV19 | CASSTGQGSDTQYF
TRBV12-5 | CASGQDRGLYGYTF